This T cell receptor beta chain was captured by sequencing in a study of beta chain features in type 1 diabetes. In all sorted populations, purity surpassed 95%. Germline-derived CDR1 and CDR2 are SNHLY and FYNNEI. Deletions cut 9 bases from V and 1 base from J, with 13 bases between. There are 13 residues in the CDR3. Regarding the study as a whole: Patients and controls would be equally affected if PCR favored shorter templates. Moderately but significantly shorter TCRB CDR3s were found in Type 1 diabetes patients in all four CD4+ subsets. In type 1 diabetes patients, VDJ junctions had fewer insertions; deletions at these junctions were more frequent.

Expressed TCRB transcripts were sequenced because the entire RNA isolate underwent reverse transcription. The protocol was immunoSEQ multiplex PCR, while the TCRdb copy is restricted to in-frame clones and leaves out a portion. This sample has some 150,000 clones, with around a tenth found just once. A few counts support this clone. Its matching antigen is unknown. The sample was central memory CD4+ T cells from blood. This rearrangement joins TRBV2 to TRBJ2-7; a possible D gene is TRBD1 (6 bases). This TCR derives from a man aged 18 to 29 in good health. This CDR3 is CASFRDKSYEQYF. The CDR3 DNA is TGTGCCAGTTTTCGGGACAAGTCCTACGAGCAGTACTTC. Full variable domain (remainder filled in from reference TRBV2 and TRBJ2-7): EPEVTQTPSHQVTQMGQEVILRCVPISNHLYFYWYRQILGQKVEFLVSFYNNEISEKSEIFDDQFSVERPDGSNFTLKIRSTKLEDSAMYFCASFRDKSYEQYFGPGTRLTVT.